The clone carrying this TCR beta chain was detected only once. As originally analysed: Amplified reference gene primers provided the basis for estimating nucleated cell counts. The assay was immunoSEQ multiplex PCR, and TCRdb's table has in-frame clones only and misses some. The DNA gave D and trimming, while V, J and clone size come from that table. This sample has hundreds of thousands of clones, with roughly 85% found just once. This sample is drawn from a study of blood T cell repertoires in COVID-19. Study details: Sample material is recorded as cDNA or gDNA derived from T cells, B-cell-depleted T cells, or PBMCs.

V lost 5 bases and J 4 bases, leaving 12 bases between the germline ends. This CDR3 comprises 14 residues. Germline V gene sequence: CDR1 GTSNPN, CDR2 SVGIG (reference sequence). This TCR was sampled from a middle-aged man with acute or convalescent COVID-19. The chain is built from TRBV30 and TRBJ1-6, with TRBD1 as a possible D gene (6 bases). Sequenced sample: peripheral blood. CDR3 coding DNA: TGTGCCTGGGGGGGGCGGGGATATAATTCACCCCTCCACTTT. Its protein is CAWGGRGYNSPLHF.